The 23 T cell receptor beta chains listed next were all sequenced from one sample in a study of cytotoxic CD8 clonotypes in ibrutinib-treated CLL. Measured with immunoSEQ multiplex PCR; TCRdb has only the in-frame clones, and not every one. The sample lists some 170,000 clones, 70% to 90% occurring once. The sequences come from PBMCs, collected at disease progression, from a patient treated with ibrutinib. All receptors derive from a human donor with chronic lymphocytic leukemia.

This rearrangement joins TRBV4-1 to TRBJ2-3; D possibly uses TRBD1 or TRBD2 (6 bases each). From germline, CDR1 is MGHRA and CDR2 YSYEKL. There are 18 residues in the CDR3. V lost 3 bases to trimming and J lost 5 bases, with 24 bases between them. DNA of the CDR3: TGCGCCAGCAGCCACGATCTGGAGGCCCAGGGGAGGATAGATACGCAGTATTTT. Translation gives CASSHDLEAQGRIDTQYF.

The CDR3 is CASSPQGETQYF. The CDR3 DNA follows: TGTGCCAGCAGTCCCCAGGGGGAGACCCAGTACTTC. This chain uses TRBV6-5 with TRBJ2-5; D may be TRBD1 (6 bases). With 5 bases removed from V and 5 bases from J, the gap between germline ends came to 9 bases. Germline V gene data show CDR1 as MNHEY and CDR2 as SVGAGI. CDR3 length equals 12 residues.

The V call is TRBV27, the J call TRBJ1-1; 8 bases line up with TRBD1. The CDR3 is 17 residues long. Germline CDR1 and CDR2: MNHEY and SMNVEV (reference sequence). V dropped 3 bases and J dropped 1; count of bases not matched to a gene: 10. CDR3 loop: CASSLTGAPLKNTEAFF. CDR3 DNA: TGTGCCAGCAGTTTGACAGGGGCCCCACTTAAGAACACTGAAGCTTTCTTT.

The chain carries TRBV7-2 and TRBJ2-7, with D uncertain. CDR3 length equals 14 residues. V was trimmed by 1 base and J by 5 bases, leaving 12 bases between them. Germline CDR1 SGHTA, CDR2 FQGNSA. The CDR3 region is CASSLGTSIDEQYF. As DNA, the CDR3 is TGTGCCAGCAGCTTAGGGACCAGTATTGACGAGCAGTACTTC.

The chain carries TRBV27 and TRBJ1-2; 10 bases agree with TRBD1. Germline values: CDR1 MNHEY, CDR2 SMNVEV (reference sequence). The junction had 1 base not matched to a gene; V was cut back by 3 bases and J by 3 bases. This CDR3 contains 14 residues. The CDR3 loop reads CASSFGQGDYGYTF. The CDR3 DNA sequence: TGTGCCAGCAGTTTCGGACAGGGGGACTATGGCTACACCTTC.

The V gene is TRBV18, the J gene TRBJ1-5, with 8 bases aligning to TRBD1. This CDR3 is 15 amino acids long. Germline V CDR1 and CDR2: KGHSH, LQKENI. J gave up 5 bases and V 3 bases, and 6 bases lay outside the gene matches. This CDR3 reads CASSPKTGVDQPQHF. CDR3 coding DNA: TGTGCCAGCTCACCCAAGACAGGGGTGGATCAGCCCCAGCATTTT.

The V call is TRBV19, the J call TRBJ1-1, with TRBD1 identical over 9 bases. The CDR3 sequence is 14 residues long. J was trimmed by 10 bases and V by 5 bases; bases with no gene match: 11. Germline CDR1 and CDR2: LNHDA and SQIVND (reference sequence). The CDR3 sequence: CASSLRTGVVVAFF. The CDR3 DNA reads as TGTGCCAGTAGTCTACGGACAGGGGTGGTAGTAGCTTTCTTT.

The chain recombines TRBV5-1 with TRBJ1-3; no reliable D call. V was cut by 4 bases and J by 1 base, with 9 bases left in between. The germline gives CDR1 SGHRS, CDR2 YFSETQ. The CDR3 runs 14 residues. Here the CDR3 DNA reads TGCGCCAGCAGCCGAACAGAATCTGGAAACACCATATATTTT. It codes for CASSRTESGNTIYF.

The table lists this clone with a count of one. The chain combines TRBV4-2 with TRBJ2-3; D gene unclear. V shed 4 bases and J shed 6 bases, with 11 bases lying between them. The germline CDR1 and CDR2 sequences are LGHNA and YNFKEQ. This CDR3 is 13 amino acids long. CDR3 residues: CASSPLSADTQYF. In DNA, the CDR3 is TGTGCCAGCAGCCCCCTGAGCGCGGATACGCAGTATTTT.

This chain links TRBV7-7 with TRBJ2-2; D is perhaps TRBD1 (6 bases). V was pared by 5 bases and J by 1 base, with 11 bases between. The CDR3 contains 15 residues. Germline loops: CDR1 SSHAT, CDR2 FNYEAQ (reference sequence). CDR3 loop: CASSPRTENTGELFF. The CDR3 DNA is TGTGCCAGCAGCCCACGGACAGAGAACACCGGGGAGCTGTTTTTT.

A single count supports this clone. The chain couples TRBV27 to TRBJ2-7, with 12 bases fitting TRBD2. This CDR3 is built from 14 residues. With V trimmed by 5 bases and J by 4 bases, 3 bases remained unmatched. Germline V CDR1 and CDR2: MNHEY, SMNVEV (reference sequence). This CDR3 is CASSLAGGRYEQYF. The CDR3 coding sequence is TGTGCCAGCAGTCTAGCGGGAGGGCGGTACGAGCAGTACTTC.

This chain joins TRBV7-9 and TRBJ1-2, with D unresolved. The V end was cut by 7 bases, the J end by 6 bases, with 15 bases between. The CDR3 runs to 13 residues. Germline V gene lookup returns CDR1 SEHNR and CDR2 FQNEAQ (reference sequence). CDR3 loop: CASTSMGPHGYTF. Written as DNA, the CDR3 is TGTGCCAGCACCTCCATGGGTCCTCATGGCTACACCTTC.

V and J are TRBV5-1 and TRBJ1-2; the match to TRBD1 covers 8 bases. Germline V gives CDR1 SGHRS, CDR2 YFSETQ. The J segment lost 4 bases and the V segment lost 4 bases, leaving 6 bases of the junction unmatched. CDR3 length equals 14 residues. CDR3 bases: TGCGCCAGCAGCCCCGGACAGGGTATCTATGGCTACACCTTC. It encodes CASSPGQGIYGYTF.

This chain joins TRBV11-3 and TRBJ2-3, with D perhaps being TRBD1 or TRBD2 (6 bases each). Germline loops: CDR1 SGHNT, CDR2 YENEEA. The V end was cut by 5 bases, the J end by 4 bases, with 16 bases between. This CDR3 has 15 amino acids. The CDR3 sequence: CASSPRRGQADTQYF. CDR3 DNA: TGTGCCAGCAGCCCCCGTCGGGGGCAAGCAGATACGCAGTATTTT.

V and J are TRBV11-3 and TRBJ2-5, with D perhaps matching TRBD2 (6 bases). Germline V gene data show CDR1 as SGHNT and CDR2 as YENEEA. V lost 0 bases to trimming and J lost 0 bases, with 17 bases between them. The CDR3 sequence is 18 residues long. This chain's CDR3 is CASSLEESGAQYQETQYF. The CDR3 DNA reads TGTGCCAGCAGCTTAGAGGAGTCGGGAGCTCAGTACCAAGAGACCCAGTACTTC.

The chain links TRBV6-5 to TRBJ1-2, with TRBD1 matching 10 bases. The length of the CDR3 is 14 residues. Germline CDR1 reads MNHEY; CDR2 reads SVGAGI. V shed 5 bases and J 4 bases; nucleotides not matched to a gene: 4. The CDR3: CASSRDRGAYGYTF. DNA for the CDR3: TGTGCCAGCAGTAGGGACAGGGGAGCCTATGGCTACACCTTC.

The chain carries TRBV4-2 and TRBJ1-1; tentative D call: TRBD1 (5 bases). Looked up from germline, CDR1 is LGHNA and CDR2 is YNFKEQ. This CDR3 spans 13 amino acids. V was trimmed by 2 bases and J by 4 bases, leaving 8 bases between them. The CDR3 sequence is CASSQPGFTEAFF. For the CDR3, the DNA is TGTGCCAGCAGCCAACCAGGGTTCACTGAAGCTTTCTTT.

This clone was detected only a few times. The chain combines TRBV10-1 with TRBJ2-7; TRBD2 aligns across 13 bases. CDR1 is WNHNN, CDR2 SYGVQD, per germline (reference sequence). With 7 bases clipped from V and 2 bases from J, the junction kept 2 bases outside the gene matches. This CDR3 has 14 amino acids. The CDR3 spells CASTGLAGTYEQYF. The CDR3 coding sequence is TGCGCCAGCACGGGACTAGCGGGAACCTACGAGCAGTACTTC.

The chain is built from TRBV4-2 and TRBJ2-3, with a weak D call TRBD1 (7 bases). CDR1 LGHNA and CDR2 YNFKEQ come from the germline V gene. V shed 4 bases and J shed 4 bases, with 21 bases lying between them. This CDR3 comprises 17 residues. CDR3 nucleotide sequence: TGTGCCAGCAGCCCCCAGGGGGGAATCGGGGTCGCAGATACGCAGTATTTT. Residues: CASSPQGGIGVADTQYF.

The chain joins TRBV27 to TRBJ2-4; D uncertain. The CDR3 totals 13 residues. Germline lookup yields CDR1 MNHEY and CDR2 SMNVEV (reference sequence). Trimming took 7 bases from V and 0 from J, leaving 7 bases between them. The chain's CDR3 is CASMNLAKNIQYF. DNA for the CDR3: TGTGCCAGCATGAACTTAGCCAAAAACATTCAGTACTTC.

This clone was seen only once. The gene calls are TRBV7-6 and TRBJ2-1; no definite D call. The CDR3 has 11 amino acids. Germline V CDR1 and CDR2: SGHVS, FNYEAQ. V was clipped by 3 bases and J by 7 bases, with 4 bases between them. CDR3 sequence: CASSFRNEQFF. The CDR3 nucleotides are TGTGCCAGCAGCTTCAGAAATGAGCAGTTCTTC.

The chain couples TRBV30 to TRBJ1-2, with D perhaps TRBD1 (5 bases). Trimming pared 8 bases from V and 3 bases from J, leaving 13 bases between. Germline V gene lookup returns CDR1 GTSNPN and CDR2 SVGIG (reference sequence). This CDR3 has 12 residues. The CDR3 DNA reads TGTGCCGGAGAGGGGTATGACTATGGCTACACCTTC. Protein product: CAGEGYDYGYTF.

The CDR3 DNA reads as TGTGCCAGCAGCTCGGGTTACGAGCAGTACTTC. Its translation is CASSSGYEQYF. The V call is TRBV11-1, the J call TRBJ2-7; D unresolved. Germline CDR1 SGHAT, CDR2 FQDESV (reference sequence). CDR3 length: 11 amino acids. V was shortened by 4 bases and J by 4 bases, with 5 bases between the two germline ends.